This TCR beta chain was identified during a study of CD8 T cells in Susac syndrome. The ends were cut back, 0 bases at V and 0 bases at J, with 6 bases in the middle. Germline CDR1 and CDR2: MGHRA and YSYEKL. The CDR3 totals 15 residues. As to this clonotype: Its target is unknown.

Overall study findings and caveats: The study conceded that relatively few individuals underwent its TCR sequencing and HLA analysis.

Reverse transcription of roughly 0.5 to 1 ug RNA used random hexamers. Each CDR3 protein is one row after TCRdb ran MiXCR on the immunoSEQ multiplex PCR reads. The sample lists 100,000 to 150,000 distinct CDR3 sequences; over 85% were seen once. This clonotype was sampled from a human donor in good health. This chain connects TRBV4-1 to TRBJ1-3; D gene uncertain. Source material: CD4+ T cells from PBMCs. Here the CDR3 DNA reads TGCGCCAGCAGCCAAGATCAATTCTCTGGAAACACCATATATTTT. The encoded protein is CASSQDQFSGNTIYF.